Here is one T cell receptor (beta chain) with its context. The antigen is unknown. This sample includes further DNA sequences coding for the same CDR3. The source of the sample is a study of cytomegalovirus exposure and HLA in healthy donors. General observations from the study: TCR beta sequences reportedly predicted most subjects' HLA-A and HLA-B alleles accurately. Highest at DRB1 and lowest at HLA-C, TCR association rates differed among HLA loci in a later analysis. When presence/absence was analysed, sequencing depth was taken to be roughly uniform across donors.

Between the trimmed V and J ends, which lost 5 bases and 0 bases, there was a span of 10 bases. The CDR3 is 14 residues long. Germline CDR1 SQVTM, CDR2 ANQGSEA. Both 60 Vbeta primers and 13 Jbeta primers went into the PCR. Here immunoSEQ multiplex PCR was the method, and the copy in TCRdb shows in-frame clones only, minus some. The data contain about 150,000 clones, around three quarters of them singletons. The TCR originated in a middle-aged man in good health and CMV-seropositive. The sample was PBMCs. This chain uses TRBV29-1 with TRBJ2-2; D may be TRBD2 (6 bases). This CDR3 reads CSVYGGSNTGELFF. DNA of the CDR3: TGCAGCGTTTACGGGGGTTCGAACACCGGGGAGCTGTTTTTT.